The clone carrying this TCR beta chain was counted once. Cohorts were based on clinical histories the participants reported. Germline CDR1 reads KGHSH; CDR2 reads LQKENI. This CDR3 is built from 14 residues. V dropped 4 bases and J dropped 7; count of bases not matched to a gene: 7. This entry belongs to a study of blood T cell repertoires in COVID-19. At the level of the study: Samples came from the United States, Italy and Spain, spanning acute and convalescent COVID-19.

TCRdb's table, derived via immunoSEQ multiplex PCR, lists solely in-frame clones and lacks some. The table records under 350,000 clones, around nine tenths of them present only once. The chain carries TRBV18 and TRBJ2-7, with 10 bases identical to TRBD1. The TCR sequence derives from a middle-aged woman who had recovered from COVID-19. The material sequenced was PBMCs or T cells enriched from blood (not recorded which). This chain's CDR3 is CASSQGQGMGEQYF. CDR3 coding DNA: TGTGCCAGCTCACAGGGACAGGGGATGGGGGAGCAGTACTTC.